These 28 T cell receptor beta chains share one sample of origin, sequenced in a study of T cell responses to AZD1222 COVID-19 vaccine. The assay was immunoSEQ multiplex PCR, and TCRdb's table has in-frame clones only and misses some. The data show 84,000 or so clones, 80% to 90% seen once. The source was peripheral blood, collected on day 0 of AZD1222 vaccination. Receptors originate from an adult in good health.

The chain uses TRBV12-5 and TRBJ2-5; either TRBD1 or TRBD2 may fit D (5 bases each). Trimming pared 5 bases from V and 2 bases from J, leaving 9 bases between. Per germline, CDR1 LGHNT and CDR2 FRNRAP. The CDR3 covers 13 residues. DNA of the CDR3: TGTGCTAGTGGTCTGGGGGTTCAAGAGACCCAGTACTTC. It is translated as CASGLGVQETQYF. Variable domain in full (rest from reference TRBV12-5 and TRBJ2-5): DARVTQTPRHKVTEMGQEVTMRCQPILGHNTVFWYRQTMMQGLELLAYFRNRAPLDDSGMPKDRFSAEMPDATLATLKIQPSEPRDSAVYFCASGLGVQETQYFGPGTRLLVL.

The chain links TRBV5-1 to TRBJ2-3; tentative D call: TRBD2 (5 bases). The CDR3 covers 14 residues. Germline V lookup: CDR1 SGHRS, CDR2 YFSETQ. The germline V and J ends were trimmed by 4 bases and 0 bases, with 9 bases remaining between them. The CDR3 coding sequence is TGCGCCAGCAGCGGAGGCCCTAGCACAGATACGCAGTATTTT. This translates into CASSGGPSTDTQYF.

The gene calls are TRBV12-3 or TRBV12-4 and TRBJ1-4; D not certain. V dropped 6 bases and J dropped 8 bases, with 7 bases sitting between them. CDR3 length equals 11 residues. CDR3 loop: CASRKGEKLFF. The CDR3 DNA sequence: TGTGCCAGCAGAAAAGGGGAAAAACTGTTTTTT.

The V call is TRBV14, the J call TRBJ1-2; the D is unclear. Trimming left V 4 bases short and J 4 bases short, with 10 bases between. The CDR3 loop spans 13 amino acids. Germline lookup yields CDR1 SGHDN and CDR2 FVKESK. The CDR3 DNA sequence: TGTGCCAGCAGCCCTAGGACGGTCTATGGCTACACCTTC. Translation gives CASSPRTVYGYTF.

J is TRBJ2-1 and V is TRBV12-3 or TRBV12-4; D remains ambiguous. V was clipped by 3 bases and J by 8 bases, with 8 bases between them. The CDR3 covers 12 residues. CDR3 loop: CASSFRVDEQFF. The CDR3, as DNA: TGTGCCAGCAGTTTCAGAGTGGATGAGCAGTTCTTC.

CDR3 in DNA: TGTGCCTGGAGTGTTTCGCTAGCGGGAGTGGTAGATACGCAGTATTTT. Translating gives CAWSVSLAGVVDTQYF. V usage is TRBV30 and J usage is TRBJ2-3; TRBD2 aligns across 10 bases. The CDR3 spans 16 residues. Trimming cost V 0 bases and J 5 bases; bases outside gene matches: 8. Germline CDR1 GTSNPN, CDR2 SVGIG (reference sequence).

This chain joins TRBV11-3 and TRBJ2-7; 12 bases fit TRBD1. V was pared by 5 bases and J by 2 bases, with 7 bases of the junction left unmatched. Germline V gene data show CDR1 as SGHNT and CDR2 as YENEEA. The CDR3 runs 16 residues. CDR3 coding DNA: TGTGCCAGCAGCGCCTTAGGGACAGGGGGCGCCTACGAGCAGTACTTC. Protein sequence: CASSALGTGGAYEQYF.

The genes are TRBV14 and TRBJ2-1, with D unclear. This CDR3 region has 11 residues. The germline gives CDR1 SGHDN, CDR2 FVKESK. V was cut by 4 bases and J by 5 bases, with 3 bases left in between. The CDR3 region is CASSLDNEQFF. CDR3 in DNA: TGTGCCAGCAGCCTAGACAATGAGCAGTTCTTC.

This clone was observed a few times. The CDR3, as DNA: TGTGCCAGCAGCGTTAGGCCTCGCACTGAAGCTTTCTTT. This gives the protein CASSVRPRTEAFF. The chain combines TRBV9 with TRBJ1-1; no clear D gene. CDR1 and CDR2 from the germline V gene are SGDLS and YYNGEE. V was shortened by 2 bases and J by 4 bases, with 9 bases between the two germline ends. CDR3 length: 13 amino acids.

CDR3 residues: CASSRTSDNEQFF. CDR3 bases: TGTGCCAGCAGTCGGACTAGCGACAATGAGCAGTTCTTC. The chain joins TRBV12-3 or TRBV12-4 to TRBJ2-1; 9 bases agree with TRBD2. This CDR3 has 13 residues. V shed 5 bases, J shed 5 bases, and the junction held 1 base outside the gene matches.

CDR3 DNA sequence: TGTGCCAGTAGTGATCAGGGGGGTAGTACTGAAGCTTTCTTT. It translates to CASSDQGGSTEAFF. This rearrangement joins TRBV19 to TRBJ1-1; 7 positions agree with TRBD1. V lost 5 bases to trimming and J lost 5 bases; unmatched junction nucleotides: 8. CDR1 is LNHDA and CDR2 is SQIVND in the germline V gene (reference sequence). This CDR3 is built from 14 residues.

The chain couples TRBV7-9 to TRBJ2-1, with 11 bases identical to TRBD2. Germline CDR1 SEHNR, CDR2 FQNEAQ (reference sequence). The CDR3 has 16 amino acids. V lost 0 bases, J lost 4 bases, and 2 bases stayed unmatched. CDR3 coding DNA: TGTGCCAGCAGCTTAGCCGGGACTAGCGGATACAATGAGCAGTTCTTC. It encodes CASSLAGTSGYNEQFF. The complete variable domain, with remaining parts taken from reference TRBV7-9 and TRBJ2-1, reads DTGVSQNPRHKITKRGQNVTFRCDPISEHNRLYWYRQTLGQGPEFLTYFQNEAQLEKSRLLSDRFSAERPKGSFSTLEIQRTEQGDSAMYLCASSLAGTSGYNEQFFGPGTRLTVL.

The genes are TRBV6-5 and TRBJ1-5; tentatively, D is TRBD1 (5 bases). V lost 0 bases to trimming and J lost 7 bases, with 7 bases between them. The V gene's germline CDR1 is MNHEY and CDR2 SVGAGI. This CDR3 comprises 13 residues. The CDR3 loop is CASSYSGEQPQHF. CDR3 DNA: TGTGCCAGCAGTTACTCGGGGGAGCAGCCCCAGCATTTT.

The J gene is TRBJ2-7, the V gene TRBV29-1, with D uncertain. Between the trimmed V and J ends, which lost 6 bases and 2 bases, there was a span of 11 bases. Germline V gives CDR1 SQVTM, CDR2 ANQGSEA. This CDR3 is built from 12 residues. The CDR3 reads CSVVSRTYEQYF. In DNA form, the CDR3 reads TGCAGCGTGGTTAGCCGGACCTACGAGCAGTACTTC.

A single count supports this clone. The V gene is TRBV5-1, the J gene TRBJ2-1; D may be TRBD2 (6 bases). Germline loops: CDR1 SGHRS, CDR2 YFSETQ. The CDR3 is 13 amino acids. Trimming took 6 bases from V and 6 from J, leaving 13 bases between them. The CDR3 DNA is TGCGCCAGCAACCGGGGGAGTGGCAATGAGCAGTTCTTC. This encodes CASNRGSGNEQFF.

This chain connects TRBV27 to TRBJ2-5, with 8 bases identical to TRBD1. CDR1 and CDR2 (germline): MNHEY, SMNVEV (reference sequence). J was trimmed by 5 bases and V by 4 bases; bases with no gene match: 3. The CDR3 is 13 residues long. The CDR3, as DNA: TGTGCCAGCAGTTACAGGGGGATGGAGACCCAGTACTTC. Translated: CASSYRGMETQYF.

CDR3 in DNA: TGCGCCAGCAGCCTCGGGACAGCGAACACTGAAGCTTTCTTT. Its translation: CASSLGTANTEAFF. This chain connects TRBV4-3 to TRBJ1-1; 7 bases map to TRBD1. CDR3 length equals 14 residues. Germline loops: CDR1 LGHNA, CDR2 YSLEER. Losses at the gene ends were 4 bases for V and 1 base for J; bases not matched to a gene: 3.

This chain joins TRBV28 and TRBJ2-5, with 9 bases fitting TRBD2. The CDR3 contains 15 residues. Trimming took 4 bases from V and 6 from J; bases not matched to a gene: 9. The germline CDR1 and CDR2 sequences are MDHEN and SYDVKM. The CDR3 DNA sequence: TGTGCCAGCAGTTGGTCTCGGGGACTAGCCCAGACCCAGTACTTC. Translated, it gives CASSWSRGLAQTQYF.

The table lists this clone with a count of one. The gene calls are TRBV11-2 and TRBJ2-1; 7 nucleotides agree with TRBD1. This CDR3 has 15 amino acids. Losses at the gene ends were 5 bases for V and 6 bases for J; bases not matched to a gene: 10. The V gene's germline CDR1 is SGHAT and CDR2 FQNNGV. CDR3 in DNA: TGTGCCAGCAGCCTCCGACAGGGCCTCAGCAATGAGCAGTTCTTC. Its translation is CASSLRQGLSNEQFF.

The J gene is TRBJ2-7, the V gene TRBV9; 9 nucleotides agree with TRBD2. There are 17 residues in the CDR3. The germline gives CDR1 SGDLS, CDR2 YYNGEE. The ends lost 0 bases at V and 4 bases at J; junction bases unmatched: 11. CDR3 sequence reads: CASSVGGIGGRAYEQYF. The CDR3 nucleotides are TGTGCCAGCAGCGTAGGTGGGATCGGCGGGAGGGCTTACGAGCAGTACTTC.

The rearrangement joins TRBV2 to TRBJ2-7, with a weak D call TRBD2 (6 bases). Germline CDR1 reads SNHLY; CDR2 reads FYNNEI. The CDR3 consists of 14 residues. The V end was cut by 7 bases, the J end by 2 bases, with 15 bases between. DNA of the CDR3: TGTGCCAGCACCGCAAGGCCTAGCGCCTACGAGCAGTACTTC. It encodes CASTARPSAYEQYF.

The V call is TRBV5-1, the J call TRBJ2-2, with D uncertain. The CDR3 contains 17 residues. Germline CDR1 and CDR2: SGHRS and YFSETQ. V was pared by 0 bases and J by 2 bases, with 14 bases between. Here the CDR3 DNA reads TGCGCCAGCAGCTTGGCCGTTTCAGGAGCAAACACCGGGGAGCTGTTTTTT. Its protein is CASSLAVSGANTGELFF. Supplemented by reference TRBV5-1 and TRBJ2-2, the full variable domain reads KAGVTQTPRYLIKTRGQQVTLSCSPISGHRSVSWYQQTPGQGLQFLFEYFSETQRNKGNFPGRFSGRQFSNSRSEMNVSTLELGDSALYLCASSLAVSGANTGELFFGEGSRLTVL.

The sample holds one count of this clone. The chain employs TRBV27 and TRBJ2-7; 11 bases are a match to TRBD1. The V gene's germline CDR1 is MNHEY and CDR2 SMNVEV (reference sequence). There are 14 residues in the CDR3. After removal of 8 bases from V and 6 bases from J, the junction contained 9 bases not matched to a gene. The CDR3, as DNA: TGTGCCAGCGGCATCTCCGGGACAGGGGGCGAGCAGTACTTC. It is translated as CASGISGTGGEQYF.

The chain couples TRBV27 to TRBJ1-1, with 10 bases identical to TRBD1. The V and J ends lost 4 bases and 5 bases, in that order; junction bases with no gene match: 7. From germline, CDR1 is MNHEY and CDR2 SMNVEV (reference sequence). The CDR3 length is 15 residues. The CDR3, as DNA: TGTGCCAGCAGTTCCCCCGGGACAGGGGTAACTGAAGCTTTCTTT. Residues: CASSSPGTGVTEAFF.

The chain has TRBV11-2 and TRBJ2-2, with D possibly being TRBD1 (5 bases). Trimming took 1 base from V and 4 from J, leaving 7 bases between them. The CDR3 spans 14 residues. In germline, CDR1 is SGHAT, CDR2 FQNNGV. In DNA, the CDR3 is TGTGCCAGCAGCTTAGTGCAGGGCACCGGGGAGCTGTTTTTT. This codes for CASSLVQGTGELFF.

Written as DNA, the CDR3 is TGTGCCGCGGGGGCAGGGGTCGAAAAACTGTTTTTT. It translates to CAAGAGVEKLFF. The chain carries TRBV28 and TRBJ1-4, with D possibly being TRBD1 (6 bases). The CDR3 is made up of 12 amino acids. V dropped 11 bases and J dropped 8 bases, with 15 bases sitting between them. The germline V gene has CDR1 MDHEN and CDR2 SYDVKM.

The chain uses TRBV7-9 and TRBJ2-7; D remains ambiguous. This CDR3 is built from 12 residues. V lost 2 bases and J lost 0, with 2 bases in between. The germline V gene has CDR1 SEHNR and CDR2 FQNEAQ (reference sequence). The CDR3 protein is CASSLSSYEQYF. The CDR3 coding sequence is TGTGCCAGCAGCTTATCCTCCTACGAGCAGTACTTC.

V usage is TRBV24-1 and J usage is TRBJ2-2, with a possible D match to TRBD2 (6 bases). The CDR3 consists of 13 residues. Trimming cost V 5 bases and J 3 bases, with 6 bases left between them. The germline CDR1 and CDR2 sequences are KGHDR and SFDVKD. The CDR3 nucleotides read TGTGCCACCAGTGCGGGGGACACCGGGGAGCTGTTTTTT. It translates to CATSAGDTGELFF.